These T cell receptor beta chains were read from a single sample in a study of shared clonotypes between healthy human individuals. TCRdb's table, derived via immunoSEQ multiplex PCR, lists solely in-frame clones and lacks some. This table has 1.6 million or so clones, approximately 98.5% appearing once. Sequenced: naive CD4+ T cells sorted from blood. All receptors derive from a man in his thirties or forties in good health. Each CDR3 is given with its conserved first and last residue.

TRBV2	TRBJ2-7	CASSDTSIVYEQYF
TRBV7-7	TRBJ2-5	CASSSWGGRETQYF
TRBV9	TRBJ2-3	CASSVAEDTQYF
TRBV25-1	TRBJ1-1	CASSEVGYEAFF
TRBV15	TRBJ2-7	CATSRDTGDEQYF
TRBV14	TRBJ1-2	CASSLSRLQDYGYTF
TRBV5-6	TRBJ2-7	CASSLAAGVLGEQYF
TRBV10-2	TRBJ2-7	CASSESIDYEQYF
TRBV9	TRBJ2-1	CASSVAPSGRAISSEQFF
TRBV28	TRBJ2-5	CASSFVPRGRLQETQYF
TRBV6-6	TRBJ1-2	CASSLGAFGYTF
TRBV14	TRBJ1-2	CASSPIGGQPSIHGYTF
TRBV7-9	TRBJ1-2	CASSSLGTGGYGYTF
TRBV5-1	TRBJ2-2	CASSLGQGETGELFF
TRBV4-2	TRBJ1-5	CASSQDRGQQPQHF
TRBV18	TRBJ2-5	CASSPLAGGYRQETQYF
TRBV5-4	TRBJ1-1	CASSAVGTEAFF
TRBV7-8	TRBJ1-1	CASSLSKGTAFF
TRBV7-2	TRBJ2-7	CASSLERHTYEQYF
TRBV9	TRBJ2-7	CASSSRGSAASYEQYF
TRBV5-6	TRBJ2-5	CASSLGLQETQYF
TRBV18	TRBJ2-7	CASSPSAGSYEQYF
TRBV7-9	TRBJ2-3	CAITPDTDTQYF
TRBV14	TRBJ2-7	CASSQEERPSVLEQYF
TRBV5-1	TRBJ2-7	CASSLVDSTYEQYF
TRBV6-6	TRBJ2-1	CASSQGLLKNEQFF
TRBV5-1	TRBJ2-5	CASSWGLADLETQYF
TRBV29-1	TRBJ2-1	CSVRLGPAASYEQFF
TRBV4-3	TRBJ2-2	CASSQEYRTPNTGELFF
TRBV2	TRBJ1-1	CASSDGRDTEAFF
TRBV5-1	TRBJ2-7	CASSQTSGLSHEQYF
TRBV5-8	TRBJ2-7	CASSLGTGPYEQYF
TRBV15	TRBJ2-4	CATSRDTNLAKNIQYF
TRBV11-1	TRBJ1-2	CASSSSPANYGYTF
TRBV28	TRBJ2-1	CASSQPNEQFF
TRBV7-2	TRBJ2-1	CASRGQGANEQFF
TRBV30	TRBJ2-7	CAWSVASRSYEQYF
TRBV29-1	TRBJ2-7	CSVVQGPYSYEQYF
TRBV19	TRBJ1-2	CASSITAASFYGYTF
TRBV2	TRBJ2-7	CASSEEVRLSYEQYF
TRBV6-4	TRBJ2-3	CASSDSRADTQYF
TRBV7-8	TRBJ1-2	CASSLEARVGGYGYTF
TRBV28	TRBJ2-7	CASSPPGDGEQYF
TRBV10-3	TRBJ1-5	CAIRPGQGDQPQHF
TRBV5-1	TRBJ2-1	CASSLSTSAGYNEQFF
TRBV27	TRBJ2-7	CASSLSGALYEQYF
TRBV5-1	TRBJ1-2	CASSPGQEWYGYTF
TRBV28	TRBJ2-1	CASSFSLNNEQFF
TRBV5-6	TRBJ1-1	CASSPQGRTTEAFF
TRBV5-1	TRBJ2-5	CASSLGHMGFVETQYF
TRBV4-1	TRBJ1-3	CASSKGQGYSGNTIYF
TRBV28	TRBJ2-1	CASYTAGAPNEQFF
TRBV7-9	TRBJ1-4	CASSLLGATNEKLFF
TRBV5-1	TRBJ2-3	CASSLGSATDTQYF
TRBV6-1	TRBJ1-1	CASSEREMAGRINTEAFF
TRBV7-9	TRBJ2-3	CASEAGLAGFTDTQYF
TRBV10-1	TRBJ2-3	CASSGNPGGATDTQYF
TRBV5-1	TRBJ2-3	CASSSGDSTDTQYF